Given below is one TCR beta chain in context. Profiled with immunoSEQ multiplex PCR; TCRdb holds only in-frame clones, not every one. This sample has about 51,000 clones, with 93% found just once. The germline V and J ends were trimmed by 0 bases and 7 bases, with 15 bases remaining between them. Germline lookup yields CDR1 MNHEY and CDR2 SVGAGI. The CDR3 is 15 amino acids. This entry comes from a study of T cell changes during pregnancy in multiple sclerosis. The TCR was taken from a female donor with multiple sclerosis, enrolled in a pregnancy study. The chain carries TRBV6-5 and TRBJ1-2; possibly TRBD1 for D (5 bases). This specimen consisted of peripheral blood, obtained in the second trimester of pregnancy. The CDR3 DNA reads TGTGCCAGCAGTTACTCTTCGACGGGGGGTAGTGGCTACACCTTC. Translating gives CASSYSSTGGSGYTF.